This T cell receptor (beta chain) originates from a study of vaccination and CD4 T cells after COVID-19. Study-wide background: The convalescent population consisted of six males and four females, two of whom were of Hispanic ethnicity.

Indicated treatment: approximately nine-day PBMC culture with coronavirus spike peptide pools or control peptides (ViraFEST assay). Replacement of half the medium with fresh IL-2 medium took place on days 3 and 7. The Oncomine TCR Beta short-read assay sequenced DNA from cultured CD4+ T cells. TCRdb reanalysed the PCR reads using MiXCR and keeps one entry per CDR3 protein. In the table there are about 13,000 distinct CDR3 sequences, roughly half of which are singletons. This CDR3 contains 14 residues. Trimming at V came to 2 bases and at J to 0 bases, leaving 1 base not matched to a gene. Germline values: CDR1 LGHNA, CDR2 YNFKEQ. On this clonotype: No antigen is known for it.

This receptor was identified in a human donor who had recovered from COVID-19. Material for sequencing was CD4+ T cells from blood, cultured in vitro. The chain carries TRBV4-2 and TRBJ2-7, with TRBD1 matching 7 bases. The CDR3 spells CASSQWDSSYEQYF. The CDR3 nucleotides are TGTGCCAGCAGCCAATGGGACAGCTCCTACGAGCAGTACTTC.